This T cell receptor (beta chain) came from a study of regulatory T cells in long-lasting Graves disease. On the study more broadly: The study enrolled newly diagnosed Graves' patients on antithyroid drugs under 3 months.

Building of the TCR beta libraries involved iRepertoire HTBI primers and Arm-PCR of CDR3 regions. TCRdb ran MiXCR on the multiplex PCR reads and lists one entry per CDR3 protein. The sample carries about 380,000 distinct CDR3 sequences, 15% to 17% recorded once. A word on this clonotype: Its antigen is still unknown.

Time point given: newly diagnosed GD, antithyroid drugs for less than 3 months. PBMC RNA was the source of the TCR library. It was an endocrinology department in Xi'an, China, that provided the patients. Whole-study results and caveats: Public clonotype sharing was higher in persistent than newly diagnosed patients.

V was cut by 1 base and J by 4 bases, with 15 bases left in between. This CDR3 is built from 16 residues. Germline assignment: CDR1 SGHRS and CDR2 YFSETQ. The receptor was isolated from a female donor with Graves disease. This sample comprised peripheral blood mononuclear cells (PBMCs), obtained at new diagnosis, from a patient treated with antithyroid drugs. This chain uses TRBV5-1 with TRBJ1-5; TRBD1 is a possible D gene (5 bases). The CDR3 region has the DNA TGCGCCAGCAGCTTGTCCCCCGGGGGATCAAATCAGCCCCAGCATTTT. It encodes CASSLSPGGSNQPQHF.